The present entry profiles one T cell receptor (beta chain) with its context. Its antigen is not identified. The sample originates from a study of T cells in tumors after PD-1 blockade. In the study overall: During anti-PD-1 treatment, some patients continued daily vismodegib 150 mg. Tumor samples yielded approximately 20-fold more depth than single-cell TCR sequencing. Study-level results: In squamous cell carcinoma, about 50% of expanded exhausted clones were novel. Peripheral recruitment is suggested, as some novel exhausted tumor clones were in pre-treatment blood.

Some clones are missing from TCRdb's copy, which holds only in-frame ones; the method was immunoSEQ multiplex PCR. The sample has a few thousand clones; 50% to 80% are singletons. Trimming pared 4 bases from V and 5 bases from J, leaving 11 bases between. The V gene's germline CDR1 is SGHDT and CDR2 YYEEEE. The CDR3 runs 13 residues. The sequence was collected from a human donor with cutaneous squamous cell carcinoma. This sequence joins TRBV5-6 and TRBJ2-3, with no clear D. The material was tumor tissue, obtained before anti-PD-1 treatment. The CDR3 coding sequence is TGTGCCAGCAGCCGAGATTGGGAAGATACGCAGTATTTT. Translated: CASSRDWEDTQYF.